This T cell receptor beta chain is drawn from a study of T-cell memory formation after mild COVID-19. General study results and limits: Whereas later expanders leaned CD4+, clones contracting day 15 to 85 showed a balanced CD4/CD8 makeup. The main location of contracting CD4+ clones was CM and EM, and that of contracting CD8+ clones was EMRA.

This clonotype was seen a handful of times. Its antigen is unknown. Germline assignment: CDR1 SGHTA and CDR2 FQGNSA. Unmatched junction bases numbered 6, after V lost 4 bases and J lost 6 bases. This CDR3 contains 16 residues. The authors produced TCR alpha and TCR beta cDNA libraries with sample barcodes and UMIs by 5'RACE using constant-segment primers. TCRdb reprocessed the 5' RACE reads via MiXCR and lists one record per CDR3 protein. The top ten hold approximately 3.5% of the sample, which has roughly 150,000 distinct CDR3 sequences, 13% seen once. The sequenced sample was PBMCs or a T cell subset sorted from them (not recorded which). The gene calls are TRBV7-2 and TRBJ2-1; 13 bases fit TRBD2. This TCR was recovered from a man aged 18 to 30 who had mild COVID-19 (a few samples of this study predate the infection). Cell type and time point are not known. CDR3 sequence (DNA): TGTGCCAGCAGCTCATGGCGACTAGCGGGGGGCAATGAGCAGTTCTTC. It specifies CASSSWRLAGGNEQFF.